The clone carrying this T cell receptor beta chain has more than one count but fewer than ten. Its antigen is undetermined. The sample originates from a study of T cell repertoires in cytomegalovirus infection. The wider study: The study used recently identified HLA-C-restricted and well-studied HLA-B-restricted CMV epitopes.

General study findings and limits: Clonotype analysis showed dominance of the ex vivo response by HLA-C-restricted CMV-specific TCR beta clonotypes.

There are 20 residues in the CDR3. The germline gives CDR1 SGHAT, CDR2 FQNNGV. V shed 0 bases and J shed 2 bases, with 20 bases lying between them. One entry per CDR3 protein, called by TCRdb with MiXCR from the reads. The profile shows some 320,000 distinct CDR3 sequences, 25% to 30% of them singletons. The chain carries TRBV11-2 and TRBJ2-6; D is possibly TRBD1 or TRBD2 (6 bases each). This specimen consisted of cultured PBMCs, obtained from culture after CMV antigen stimulation. The source of this sequence is a human donor in good health (CMV status not recorded). Some clones in this sample may be carry-over from other donors' samples. This chain's CDR3 is CASSLEAFGGPWAGANVLTF. Here the CDR3 DNA reads TGTGCCAGCAGCTTAGAAGCCTTTGGGGGGCCGTGGGCTGGGGCCAACGTCCTGACTTTC.